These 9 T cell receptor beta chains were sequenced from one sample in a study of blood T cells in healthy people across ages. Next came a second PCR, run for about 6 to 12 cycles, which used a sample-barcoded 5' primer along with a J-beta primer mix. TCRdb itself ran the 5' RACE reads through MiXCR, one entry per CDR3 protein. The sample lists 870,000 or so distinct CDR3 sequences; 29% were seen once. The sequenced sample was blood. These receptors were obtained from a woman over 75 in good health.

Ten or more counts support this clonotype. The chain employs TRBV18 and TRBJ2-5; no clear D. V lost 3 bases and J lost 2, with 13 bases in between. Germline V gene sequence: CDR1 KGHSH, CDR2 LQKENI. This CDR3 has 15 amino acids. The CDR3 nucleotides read TGTGCCAGCTCACCGGGTGCACCCCTACAAGAGACCCAGTACTTC. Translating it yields CASSPGAPLQETQYF.

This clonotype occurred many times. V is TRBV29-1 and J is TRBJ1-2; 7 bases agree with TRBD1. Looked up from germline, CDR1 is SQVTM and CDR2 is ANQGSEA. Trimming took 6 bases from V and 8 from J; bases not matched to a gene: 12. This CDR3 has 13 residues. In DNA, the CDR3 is TGCAGCGTAGCGGGAGGGGGCACGGACGGCTACACCTTC. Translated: CSVAGGGTDGYTF. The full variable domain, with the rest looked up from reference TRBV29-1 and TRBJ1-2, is SAVISQKPSRDICQRGTSLTIQCQVDSQVTMMFWYRQQPGQSLTLIATANQGSEATYESGFVIDKFPISRPNLTFSTLTVSNMSPEDSSIYLCSVAGGGTDGYTFGSGTRLTVV.

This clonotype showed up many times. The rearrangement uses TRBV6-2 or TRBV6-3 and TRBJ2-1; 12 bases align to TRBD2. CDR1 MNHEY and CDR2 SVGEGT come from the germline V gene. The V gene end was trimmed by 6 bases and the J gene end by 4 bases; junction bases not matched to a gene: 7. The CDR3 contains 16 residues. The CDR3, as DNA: TGTGCCAGCAGGACACCTAGCGGGGGGGCTTACAATGAGCAGTTCTTC. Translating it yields CASRTPSGGAYNEQFF.

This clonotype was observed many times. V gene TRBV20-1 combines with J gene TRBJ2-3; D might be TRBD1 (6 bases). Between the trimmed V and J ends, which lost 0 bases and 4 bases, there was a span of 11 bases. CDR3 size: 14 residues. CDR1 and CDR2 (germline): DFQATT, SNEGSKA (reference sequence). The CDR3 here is CSARDHEGADTQYF. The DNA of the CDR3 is TGCAGTGCTAGAGATCATGAGGGGGCAGATACGCAGTATTTT.

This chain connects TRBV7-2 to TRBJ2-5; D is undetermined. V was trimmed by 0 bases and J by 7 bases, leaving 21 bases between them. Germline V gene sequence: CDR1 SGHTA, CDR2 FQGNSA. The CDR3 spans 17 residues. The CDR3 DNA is TGTGCCAGCAGCTTAGCGGGAAAGGGCTATACAAGTGGGACCCAGTACTTC. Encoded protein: CASSLAGKGYTSGTQYF.

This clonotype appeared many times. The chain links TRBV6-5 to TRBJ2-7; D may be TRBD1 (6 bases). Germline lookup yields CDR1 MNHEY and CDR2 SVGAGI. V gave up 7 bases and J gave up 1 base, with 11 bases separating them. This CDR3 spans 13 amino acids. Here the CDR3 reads CASNLQGSYEQYF. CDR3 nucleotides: TGTGCCAGCAATCTACAGGGTTCCTACGAGCAGTACTTC.

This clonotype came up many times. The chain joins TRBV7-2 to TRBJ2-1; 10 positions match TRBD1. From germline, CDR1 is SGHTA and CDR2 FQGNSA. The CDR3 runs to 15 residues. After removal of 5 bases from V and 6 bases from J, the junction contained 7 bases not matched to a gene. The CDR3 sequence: CASSTRTGGGNEQFF. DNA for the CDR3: TGTGCCAGCAGCACCCGGACAGGGGGGGGCAATGAGCAGTTCTTC.

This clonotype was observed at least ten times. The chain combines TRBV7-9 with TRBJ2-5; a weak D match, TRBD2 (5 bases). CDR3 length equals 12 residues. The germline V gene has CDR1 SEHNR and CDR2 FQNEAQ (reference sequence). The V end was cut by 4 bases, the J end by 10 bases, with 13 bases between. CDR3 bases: TGTGCCAGCAGCTCAGAGCATCGGGGCCAGTACTTC. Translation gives CASSSEHRGQYF.

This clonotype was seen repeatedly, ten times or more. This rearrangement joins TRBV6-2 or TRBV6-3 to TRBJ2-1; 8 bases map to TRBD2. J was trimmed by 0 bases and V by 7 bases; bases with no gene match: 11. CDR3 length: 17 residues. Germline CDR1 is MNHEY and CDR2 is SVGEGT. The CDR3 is CASTPGAGGYSYNEQFF. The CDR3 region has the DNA TGTGCCAGCACTCCTGGGGCGGGGGGATACTCCTACAATGAGCAGTTCTTC.